This T cell receptor (beta chain) was identified during a study of T cell responses to AZD1222 COVID-19 vaccine. Broader study findings: When two AZD1222 doses had been given, Spike-specific TCR breadth and depth rose. The study sampled repertoires only after the peak T cell response.

Notes on this clone: What it recognizes is unknown.

The junction had 2 bases not matched to a gene; V was cut back by 3 bases and J by 2 bases. CDR3 length: 16 residues. Per germline, CDR1 SGHRS and CDR2 YFSETQ. The assay was immunoSEQ multiplex PCR, and TCRdb's table has in-frame clones only and misses some. The table shows under 200,000 clones, with 88% occurring only once. The sequencing here drew on peripheral blood, taken on day 0 of AZD1222 vaccination. The sequence was obtained from an adult in good health. The chain employs TRBV5-1 and TRBJ2-1, with TRBD2 matching over 13 bases. CDR3 DNA: TGCGCCAGCAGCTGGACTAGCGGGAGCCCCTACAATGAGCAGTTCTTC. This gives the protein CASSWTSGSPYNEQFF.